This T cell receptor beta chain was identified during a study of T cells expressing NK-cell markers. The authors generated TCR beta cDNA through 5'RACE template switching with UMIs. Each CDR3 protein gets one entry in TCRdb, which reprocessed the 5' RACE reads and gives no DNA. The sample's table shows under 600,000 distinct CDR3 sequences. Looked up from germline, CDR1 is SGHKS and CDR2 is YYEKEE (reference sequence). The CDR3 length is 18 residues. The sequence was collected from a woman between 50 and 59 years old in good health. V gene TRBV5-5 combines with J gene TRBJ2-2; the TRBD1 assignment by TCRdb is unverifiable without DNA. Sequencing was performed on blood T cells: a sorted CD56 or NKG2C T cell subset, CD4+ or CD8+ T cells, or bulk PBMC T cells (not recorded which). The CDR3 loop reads CASSLWDRGLANTGELFF.